This TCR beta chain is from a study of OX40 agonist ivuxolimab in advanced cancers. Study-level information: Dose-escalation cases comprised hepatocellular carcinoma, melanoma, renal cell or head and neck cancer.

The investigators sampled blood at baseline, at cycle 4 day 1, and at cycle 7 day 1. TCRdb's table, derived via immunoSEQ multiplex PCR, lists solely in-frame clones and lacks some. This sample has 70,000 or so clones, with approximately 92% found just once. This CDR3 region has 15 residues. Germline V gene sequence: CDR1 SGHNT, CDR2 YENEEA. With 0 bases removed from V and 5 bases from J, the gap between germline ends came to 13 bases. This clone appeared once. The V gene is TRBV11-3, the J gene TRBJ2-5; tentatively, D is TRBD1 or TRBD2 (6 bases each). Sequencing used CD4+ or CD8+ T cells sorted from blood, obtained in a trial of the OX40 agonist ivuxolimab. The receptor was isolated from an adult with an advanced solid tumor such as melanoma, head and neck, liver or kidney cancer. The CDR3 sequence: CASSLDGGRRETQYF. The CDR3 DNA reads TGTGCCAGCAGCTTAGATGGGGGGCGACGGGAGACCCAGTACTTC.